One and the same sample provided the 29 T cell receptor beta chains below, sequenced in a study of cytomegalovirus exposure and HLA in healthy donors. It was with 60 Vbeta and 13 Jbeta primers that the PCR ran. Sequencing used immunoSEQ multiplex PCR; TCRdb keeps in-frame clones, though not all of them. The sample includes 170,000 or so clones, roughly 84% of them seen just once. What was sequenced was PBMCs. These receptors were obtained from a man between 18 and 29 years old in good health and CMV-seronegative.

This chain joins TRBV28 and TRBJ1-6, with D unresolved. Looked up from germline, CDR1 is MDHEN and CDR2 is SYDVKM. V dropped 4 bases and J dropped 6 bases, with 10 bases sitting between them. CDR3 length: 14 amino acids. The DNA for the CDR3 is TGTGCCAGCAGTTCGGTGCTTTTTAATTCACCCCTCCACTTT. It yields the protein CASSSVLFNSPLHF.

The CDR3 nucleotides read TGTGCCAGCAGCTTAGCGCTAGCGGGAGGGCCAGAACACAATGAGCAGTTCTTC. Translated: CASSLALAGGPEHNEQFF. V gene TRBV7-2 combines with J gene TRBJ2-1; 12 bases line up with TRBD2. Germline loops: CDR1 SGHTA, CDR2 FQGNSA. The CDR3 runs 18 residues. The V and J ends lost 0 bases and 5 bases, in that order; junction bases with no gene match: 8.

Details on this clone: Compared with germline, one end of the junction differs, possibly owing to a read error. The chain recombines TRBV2 with TRBJ2-3; D gene unclear. The CDR3 runs to 12 residues. Germline V gives CDR1 SNHLY, CDR2 FYNNEI. This CDR3 reads CASTENSDTQYF. The CDR3, as DNA: TGTGCCAGCACTGAAAACTCAGATACGCAGTATTTT.

The chain recombines TRBV19 with TRBJ1-1; TRBD1 matches at 9 bases. Losses at the gene ends were 9 bases for V and 5 bases for J; bases not matched to a gene: 7. From germline, CDR1 is LNHDA and CDR2 SQIVND (reference sequence). This CDR3 is 13 amino acids long. As DNA, the CDR3 is TGTGCCAGCCAACAGGGGGCGAGAACTGAAGCTTTCTTT. Residues: CASQQGARTEAFF.

Only a few counts were recorded for this clone. This chain connects TRBV6-1 to TRBJ1-5; maybe TRBD1 (6 bases). V was cut by 7 bases and J by 0 bases, with 10 bases left in between. CDR3 length equals 14 residues. The V gene's germline CDR1 is MNHNS and CDR2 SASEGT. CDR3: CASKTGYSNQPQHF. For the CDR3, the DNA is TGTGCCAGCAAAACAGGGTATAGCAATCAGCCCCAGCATTTT.

The count of this clone is one. This sequence joins TRBV18 and TRBJ2-2; tentative D call: TRBD1 (6 bases). Germline loops: CDR1 KGHSH, CDR2 LQKENI. Trimming took 2 bases from V and 6 from J, leaving 13 bases between them. The length of the CDR3 is 15 residues. CDR3 protein: CASSPYRVMAGELFF. Written as DNA, the CDR3 is TGTGCCAGCTCACCATACAGGGTCATGGCCGGGGAGCTGTTTTTT.

The V call is TRBV5-1, the J call TRBJ1-1; D call uncertain. Trimming removed 5 bases at V and 2 bases at J, with 10 bases between. The germline gives CDR1 SGHRS, CDR2 YFSETQ. This CDR3 has 13 amino acids. In DNA form, the CDR3 reads TGCGCCAGCAGTTCGGGAATAAACACTGAAGCTTTCTTT. Amino acids: CASSSGINTEAFF.

The V and J genes are TRBV5-6 and TRBJ1-5, with 7 bases fitting TRBD1. V lost 4 bases to trimming and J lost 5 bases; unmatched junction nucleotides: 6. Germline CDR1 reads SGHDT; CDR2 reads YYEEEE. The CDR3 consists of 14 residues. CDR3 in amino acids: CASSLGTDYQPQHF. As DNA, the CDR3 is TGTGCCAGCAGCCTCGGGACAGATTATCAGCCCCAGCATTTT.

The chain has TRBV2 and TRBJ1-1, with 9 nucleotides matching TRBD1. The germline CDR1 and CDR2 sequences are SNHLY and FYNNEI. CDR3 size: 14 residues. V shed 8 bases, J shed 6 bases, and the junction held 10 bases outside the gene matches. CDR3 nucleotide sequence: TGTGCCAGCGTGGGGGACAGGGTGTCCGCTGAAGCTTTCTTT. It encodes CASVGDRVSAEAFF.

This rearrangement joins TRBV4-3 to TRBJ1-1; 10 nucleotides line up with TRBD1. CDR3 length: 15 residues. Germline-derived CDR1 and CDR2 are LGHNA and YSLEER. J gave up 5 bases and V 4 bases, and 7 bases lay outside the gene matches. The CDR3 sequence: CASSPDRGARTEAFF. DNA of the CDR3: TGCGCCAGCAGCCCGGACAGGGGGGCGAGGACTGAAGCTTTCTTT.

The chain is built from TRBV19 and TRBJ2-1, with 8 bases identical to TRBD2. Germline loops: CDR1 LNHDA, CDR2 SQIVND (reference sequence). This CDR3 is built from 15 residues. Unmatched junction bases numbered 9, after V lost 5 bases and J lost 6 bases. The CDR3 region is CASSPGTSRGNEQFF. The CDR3 bases are TGTGCCAGTAGTCCTGGGACTAGTCGCGGCAATGAGCAGTTCTTC.

This chain connects TRBV9 to TRBJ1-1; maybe TRBD1 (5 bases). The CDR3 loop spans 15 amino acids. Germline V gene data show CDR1 as SGDLS and CDR2 as YYNGEE. The V end lost 4 bases, the J end lost 0 bases, and 13 bases lay between the germline ends. CDR3 in amino acids: CASSPGDYLNTEAFF. The CDR3 DNA is TGTGCCAGCAGCCCGGGGGACTACCTGAACACTGAAGCTTTCTTT.

V and J are TRBV28 and TRBJ2-7; 14 positions match TRBD2. The CDR3 sequence is 21 residues long. Germline V gene lookup returns CDR1 MDHEN and CDR2 SYDVKM. The J segment lost 0 bases and the V segment lost 5 bases, leaving 18 bases of the junction unmatched. CDR3 nucleotides: TGTGCCAGCAGTCTAGGGCCTCCGGGACTAGCGGGGGTTGTAAGCTCCTACGAGCAGTACTTC. It codes for CASSLGPPGLAGVVSSYEQYF.

The gene calls are TRBV5-1 and TRBJ2-2; weak D call: TRBD2 (6 bases). Germline V gene sequence: CDR1 SGHRS, CDR2 YFSETQ. Trimming removed 2 bases at V and 1 base at J, with 9 bases between. There are 15 residues in the CDR3. CDR3 in DNA: TGCGCCAGCAGCTTCCTGCGGGGGAACACCGGGGAGCTGTTTTTT. This gives the protein CASSFLRGNTGELFF.

The rearrangement joins TRBV29-1 to TRBJ2-7; 10 nucleotides agree with TRBD1. The CDR3 sequence is 14 residues long. Germline loops: CDR1 SQVTM, CDR2 ANQGSEA. The J segment lost 3 bases and the V segment lost 7 bases, leaving 9 bases of the junction unmatched. CDR3 protein: CSAGGGTGDYEQYF. The CDR3 nucleotides read TGCAGCGCTGGAGGCGGGACAGGGGACTACGAGCAGTACTTC.

The chain combines TRBV28 with TRBJ1-5; D unresolved. Germline V CDR1 and CDR2: MDHEN, SYDVKM. Trimming cost V 5 bases and J 9 bases, with 8 bases left between them. This CDR3 is 11 amino acids long. The CDR3 DNA sequence: TGTGCCAGCAGTCCCAGTACGCCCCAGCATTTT. The encoded protein is CASSPSTPQHF. The variable domain in full, completed from reference TRBV28 and TRBJ1-5, reads DVKVTQSSRYLVKRTGEKVFLECVQDMDHENMFWYRQDPGLGLRLIYFSYDVKMKEKGDIPEGYSVSREKKERFSLILESASTNQTSMYLCASSPSTPQHFGDGTRLSIL.

The chain uses TRBV4-1 and TRBJ1-4; unclear D gene. Trimming took 0 bases from V and 7 from J, leaving 15 bases between them. This CDR3 contains 16 residues. The germline V gene has CDR1 MGHRA and CDR2 YSYEKL. This CDR3 is CASSQDFGTSGEKLFF. The CDR3 region has the DNA TGCGCCAGCAGCCAAGACTTCGGAACGAGCGGTGAAAAACTGTTTTTT.

The chain is built from TRBV28 and TRBJ2-1, with 12 bases aligning to TRBD2. V trimming: 10 bases; J trimming: 6 bases; junction bases outside the gene matches: 4. Germline V gene sequence: CDR1 MDHEN, CDR2 SYDVKM. This CDR3 spans 13 amino acids. The DNA of the CDR3 is TGTGCCATTCTAGCGGGAGGGGTCAATGAGCAGTTCTTC. Translating it yields CAILAGGVNEQFF.

With regard to this clone: Other DNA sequences in this sample translate to the same CDR3. V and J are TRBV27 and TRBJ2-5, with D perhaps TRBD1 (6 bases). Trimming removed 2 bases at V and 4 bases at J, with 14 bases between. The germline CDR1 and CDR2 sequences are MNHEY and SMNVEV (reference sequence). The CDR3 sequence is 15 residues long. CDR3 coding DNA: TGTGCCAGCAGTTTAGGGCAGGGGCTAGGAGAGACCCAGTACTTC. It encodes CASSLGQGLGETQYF.

The chain couples TRBV6-1 to TRBJ2-3, with D hard to call. Per germline, CDR1 MNHNS and CDR2 SASEGT. V was shortened by 1 base and J by 9 bases, with 14 bases between the two germline ends. This CDR3 contains 14 residues. For the CDR3, the DNA is TGTGCCAGCAGTGAAGACCGCTTCGGTTTCACGCAGTATTTT. Translation: CASSEDRFGFTQYF.

The count of this clone is one. The chain joins TRBV15 to TRBJ1-2; D is undetermined. This CDR3 has 15 amino acids. The V end was cut by 0 bases, the J end by 1 base, with 9 bases between. Germline loops: CDR1 LNHNV, CDR2 YYDKDF (reference sequence). The CDR3 sequence is CATSRDKEYNYGYTF. CDR3 DNA: TGTGCCACCAGCAGAGATAAGGAGTATAACTATGGCTACACCTTC.

The chain is built from TRBV7-2 and TRBJ1-5, with D unclear. V was cut by 5 bases and J by 5 bases, with 10 bases left in between. This CDR3 spans 13 amino acids. The V gene's germline CDR1 is SGHTA and CDR2 FQGNSA. CDR3 sequence reads: CASSAEGDQPQHF. As DNA, the CDR3 is TGTGCCAGCAGCGCGGAGGGTGATCAGCCCCAGCATTTT.

The J gene is TRBJ2-2, the V gene TRBV9, with TRBD2 matching 7 bases. The CDR3 is made up of 15 amino acids. Germline V gene data show CDR1 as SGDLS and CDR2 as YYNGEE. J was trimmed by 4 bases and V by 5 bases; bases with no gene match: 8. DNA for the CDR3: TGTGCCAGCAGTATTGCTGGGGGGGGCACCGGGGAGCTGTTTTTT. This encodes CASSIAGGGTGELFF.

This clone came up a few times. The genes are TRBV11-2 and TRBJ1-2, with D possibly TRBD1 on 6 matching bases. This CDR3 is 14 amino acids long. Trimming shortened V by 1 base and J by 6 bases, and 12 bases separated the two germline ends. Germline CDR1 SGHAT, CDR2 FQNNGV. DNA of the CDR3: TGTGCCAGCAGCTTAGTGAGGGGGAGGGATGGCTACACCTTC. It specifies CASSLVRGRDGYTF.

J is TRBJ1-1 and V is TRBV30; 8 bases align to TRBD1. The V gene's germline CDR1 is GTSNPN and CDR2 SVGIG (reference sequence). With V trimmed by 2 bases and J by 0 bases, 2 bases remained unmatched. This CDR3 has 14 amino acids. The chain's CDR3 is CAWSWTGLNTEAFF. DNA for the CDR3: TGTGCCTGGAGTTGGACAGGGTTGAACACTGAAGCTTTCTTT.

V gene TRBV4-2 combines with J gene TRBJ2-7; D not resolved. V was clipped by 2 bases and J by 2 bases, with 10 bases between them. The CDR3 covers 14 residues. Germline CDR1 LGHNA, CDR2 YNFKEQ. CDR3 nucleotides: TGTGCCAGCAGCCAACTCCTTCCTCCCTACGAGCAGTACTTC. Protein product: CASSQLLPPYEQYF.

In DNA, the CDR3 is TGTGCCAGCAGTGGCCTGGGGCGGGGGGAGGGAGATACGCAGTATTTT. It codes for CASSGLGRGEGDTQYF. This chain connects TRBV6-6 to TRBJ2-3; 8 bases match TRBD2. The ends lost 5 bases at V and 5 bases at J; junction bases unmatched: 12. This CDR3 is 16 amino acids long. Germline V CDR1 and CDR2: MNHNY, SVGAGI (reference sequence).

V and J are TRBV6-5 and TRBJ1-1; D possibly corresponds to TRBD1 (6 bases). The ends were cut back, 5 bases at V and 6 bases at J, with 19 bases in the middle. This CDR3 contains 15 residues. In germline, CDR1 is MNHEY, CDR2 SVGAGI. CDR3 residues: CASSTLTLGQPEAFF. CDR3 in DNA: TGTGCCAGCAGTACGCTAACACTTGGACAGCCTGAAGCTTTCTTT.

The chain is built from TRBV9 and TRBJ2-3; 11 bases match TRBD1. The V segment lost 0 bases and the J segment 5 bases; nucleotides outside the gene matches: 2. This CDR3 is built from 15 residues. Germline V lookup: CDR1 SGDLS, CDR2 YYNGEE. The CDR3 nucleotides read TGTGCCAGCAGCGTAGTGGACAGGGGGCAAGATACGCAGTATTTT. Translating it yields CASSVVDRGQDTQYF.